Listed below are T cell receptor beta chains from one sample, sequenced in a study of blood T cell repertoires in COVID-19. Assay: immunoSEQ multiplex PCR; the TCRdb copy retains only in-frame clones and omits some. The top ten clones hold over 30% of a sample with tens of thousands of clones, about 83% of them seen once. The specimen sequenced was peripheral blood. The origin of the receptors is a man aged 65 to 79 with acute or convalescent COVID-19. CDR3s include the opening cysteine and the closing phenylalanine or tryptophan. The D gene is left open where the match is weak. Rows give clone size only sometimes, using once, few, many, or a class for an expanded clone.

CDR3nt	CDR3aa	v_gene	abundance	j_gene	d_gene
TGTGCCAGCAGGCCTATCCCTGGGCCCGGGGAGCTGTTTTTT	CASRPIPGPGELFF	TRBV2	-	TRBJ2-2	-
TGTGCCAGCAAGGGACAGGGGAACACTGAAGCTTTCTTT	CASKGQGNTEAFF	TRBV2	-	TRBJ1-1	TRBD1
TGTGCCAGCAGCCGTACCTACGAGCAGTACTTC	CASSRTYEQYF	TRBV3-1/TRBV3-2	-	TRBJ2-7	-
TGCGCCAGCAGCCCAGGGACAGCCTACGAGCAGTACTTC	CASSPGTAYEQYF	TRBV5-1	once	TRBJ2-7	TRBD1
TGTGCTAGTGGCCCAGGGGGGGAAGCTTTCTTT	CASGPGGEAFF	TRBV12-5	-	TRBJ1-1	TRBD1
TGTGCCAGCAGTCCATACTACAGGGCCGAGCAGTACTTC	CASSPYYRAEQYF	TRBV6-2/TRBV6-3	-	TRBJ2-7	-
TGTGCCAGTAGCCCGGGGACTAGCGGGACCAACGAGCAGTACTTC	CASSPGTSGTNEQYF	TRBV19	-	TRBJ2-7	TRBD2
TGTGCCAGCAGCTTAGATGGACTAGCGGAGCAGTTCTTC	CASSLDGLAEQFF	TRBV7-9	few	TRBJ2-1	TRBD2
TGTGCCAGCAGCCATCGGGGCACAGATACGCAGTATTTT	CASSHRGTDTQYF	TRBV3-1/TRBV3-2	-	TRBJ2-3	-
TGTGCCAGCAGCTCCGAGGGCCCGCTTGACACTGAAGCTTTCTTT	CASSSEGPLDTEAFF	TRBV5-4	-	TRBJ1-1	-
TGTGCCAGCAGTTTCGGGACAGGCTATGGCTACACCTTC	CASSFGTGYGYTF	TRBV12-3/TRBV12-4	few	TRBJ1-2	TRBD1
TGTGCCAGCCTGGACAGGCCCAGCTCCTACGAGCAGTACTTC	CASLDRPSSYEQYF	TRBV2	-	TRBJ2-7	TRBD1
TGTGCCAGCTCACCTGAGGTGGGTAACACTGAAGCTTTCTTT	CASSPEVGNTEAFF	TRBV18	-	TRBJ1-1	-
TGTGCCAGCAGTCCCCTCGGTCTTAGCACAGATACGCAGTATTTT	CASSPLGLSTDTQYF	TRBV28	-	TRBJ2-3	-
TGTGCCAGCAGCTTATTAGGGGACACTGAAGCTTTCTTT	CASSLLGDTEAFF	TRBV7-3	-	TRBJ1-1	-
TGTGCCAGCAGCCCAGGGAACTATGGCTACACCTTC	CASSPGNYGYTF	TRBV5-6	-	TRBJ1-2	-
TGTGCCAGCGGGGTAGGGGGCTATCAGAACACCGGGGAGCTGTTTTTT	CASGVGGYQNTGELFF	TRBV28	-	TRBJ2-2	TRBD1
TGTGCCAGCAGCGCCACCGGGACTCTGAGTCCGCAGTATTTT	CASSATGTLSPQYF	TRBV9	-	TRBJ2-3	-
TGTGCCACCAGCAGAGAGGCAGGCTACGAGCAGTACTTC	CATSREAGYEQYF	TRBV15	once	TRBJ2-7	-
TGTGCCAGCAGCCCCCCCGGACAGGGGGCTAGGGAGCAGTACTTC	CASSPPGQGAREQYF	TRBV5-4	-	TRBJ2-7	TRBD1
TGTGCCAGCAGCGTAGAAAACGGGAGAGGAGAGACCCAGTACTTC	CASSVENGRGETQYF	TRBV9	-	TRBJ2-5	-
TGTGCCAGCAGCTTTACTACTCAGGGGCGCGGTCAGCCCCAGCATTTT	CASSFTTQGRGQPQHF	TRBV7-9	-	TRBJ1-5	-
TGTGCCAGCACCCTCCGCGGGAGGGTTAGCACAGATACGCAGTATTTT	CASTLRGRVSTDTQYF	TRBV7-2	few	TRBJ2-3	TRBD2
TGCGCCAGCAGCCAAGAAAATTGGACAGTTCATCGACGAGAGACCCAGTACTTC	CASSQENWTVHRRETQYF	TRBV4-1	-	TRBJ2-5	-
TGTGCCAGCAGGGAGGGGTCAGGCCGAGAGACCCAGTACTTC	CASREGSGRETQYF	TRBV3-1/TRBV3-2	once	TRBJ2-5	-
TGTGCCAGCAGTCGCAGCCAAGAGACCCAGTACTTC	CASSRSQETQYF	TRBV2	once	TRBJ2-5	-
TGTGCCAGCAGCTTCCGGACTAGCGGGAGCTATGAGCAGTTCTTC	CASSFRTSGSYEQFF	TRBV11-2	-	TRBJ2-1	TRBD2
TGTGCCAGCAGCCCCACCCTAGCGGGGGGGCCTAAAAAAAACATTCAGTACTTC	CASSPTLAGGPKKNIQYF	TRBV7-8	-	TRBJ2-4	TRBD2
TGCGCCAGCAGCCAAGAAGGGACAGGGGGATATTCACCCCTCCACTTT	CASSQEGTGGYSPLHF	TRBV4-1	-	TRBJ1-6	TRBD1
TGTGCCAGCAGTAAAAGAACGGGGGCTTTCTTT	CASSKRTGAFF	TRBV12-3/TRBV12-4	-	TRBJ1-1	-
TGTGCTAGTGGTTGGCATAATTCACCCCTCCACTTT	CASGWHNSPLHF	TRBV12-5	-	TRBJ1-6	-
TGTGCCACCAGTGACCCGGGACAGGAGAACACCGGGGAGCTGTTTTTT	CATSDPGQENTGELFF	TRBV24-1	-	TRBJ2-2	TRBD1
TGTGCCAGCAGCCAAGCTACTAGCCCAGACAATGAGCAGTTCTTC	CASSQATSPDNEQFF	TRBV3-1/TRBV3-2	-	TRBJ2-1	-
TGCGCCAGCAGCCCCTTTGGGCGGGGGGGAACAGATACGCAGTATTTT	CASSPFGRGGTDTQYF	TRBV4-3	-	TRBJ2-3	TRBD2
TGTGCCAGCAGGTTGAGGGCACAGGGTGTCGGCTACACCTTC	CASRLRAQGVGYTF	TRBV5-4	once	TRBJ1-2	-
TGTGCCAGCAGCCCATGGGGGCCCCAAGAGACCCAGTACTTC	CASSPWGPQETQYF	TRBV3-1/TRBV3-2	few	TRBJ2-5	-
TGTGCCAGCAGCCGGGGGGACTACCCCCGGGAGACCCAGTACTTC	CASSRGDYPRETQYF	TRBV3-1/TRBV3-2	once	TRBJ2-5	TRBD2
TGTGCCAGCAGCCAAGCCCAGGGGTCGGCCACTGAAGCTTTCTTT	CASSQAQGSATEAFF	TRBV3-1/TRBV3-2	-	TRBJ1-1	-
TGTGCCAGCAGCTCCTCAGGAGGCACCGGGGAGCTGTTTTTT	CASSSSGGTGELFF	TRBV7-3	-	TRBJ2-2	-
TGCGCCACCCTTGGACTAGCGGGTACCACAGATACGCAGTATTTT	CATLGLAGTTDTQYF	TRBV10-2	-	TRBJ2-3	TRBD2
TGTGCCACCAGGGGTCCCGGGATTGGCACAGATACGCAGTATTTT	CATRGPGIGTDTQYF	TRBV24-1	-	TRBJ2-3	-
TGTGCCAGCAGCTTACAATCCACACAGTACTTC	CASSLQSTQYF	TRBV7-9	-	TRBJ2-4	-
TGTGCCAGCAGTGTCCAGAATCTAGCGGGAGGCGGTCGTAATCGGTTCTTC	CASSVQNLAGGGRNRFF	TRBV6-1	-	TRBJ2-1	TRBD2
TGTGCCAGCAGTCAAACCCGGGACAGTCATACGCAGTATTTT	CASSQTRDSHTQYF	TRBV27	-	TRBJ2-3	TRBD1
TGTGCCAGCACCAAAGGGAGTTCACCTACCTACGAGCAGTACTTC	CASTKGSSPTYEQYF	TRBV6-5	-	TRBJ2-7	-
TGTGCCAGCACCCGAGGAGGGAATGGCGCCTACGAGCAGTACTTC	CASTRGGNGAYEQYF	TRBV28	once	TRBJ2-7	-
TGTGCCAGCAGCCCCCCGGGACTAGGTGGGAATGAGCAGTTCTTC	CASSPPGLGGNEQFF	TRBV7-3	-	TRBJ2-1	TRBD2
TGCGCCAGCAGCTTGAGGGCAGGGTCTGGAAACACCATATATTTT	CASSLRAGSGNTIYF	TRBV5-1	-	TRBJ1-3	-
TGTGCCAGCAGCCTTACAGGGGACTCTTCACCCCTCCACTTT	CASSLTGDSSPLHF	TRBV28	-	TRBJ1-6	TRBD1
TGTGCCTGGGTTGCGGGAGGCACAGATACGCAGTATTTT	CAWVAGGTDTQYF	TRBV30	-	TRBJ2-3	TRBD2
TGTGCCAGCAGCCAAGAGAGAGTCAGGGTAGGACATGAGCAGTTCTTC	CASSQERVRVGHEQFF	TRBV14	-	TRBJ2-1	-